The 16 T cell receptor beta chains presented below share a single source sample, sequenced in a study of OX40 agonist ivuxolimab in advanced cancers. Only in-frame clones appear in the TCRdb table, and some are missing; sequencing was by immunoSEQ multiplex PCR. This table holds under 85,000 clones, around 87% found once. This specimen was CD4+ or CD8+ T cells sorted from blood, taken in a trial of the OX40 agonist ivuxolimab. These receptors were obtained from an adult with an advanced solid tumor such as melanoma, head and neck, liver or kidney cancer.

This chain uses TRBV19 with TRBJ1-5, with D perhaps TRBD1 (5 bases). The CDR3 sequence is 15 residues long. Trimming took 4 bases from V and 6 from J, leaving 16 bases between them. From germline, CDR1 is LNHDA and CDR2 SQIVND (reference sequence). CDR3 region: CASSRQGASIQPQHF. DNA for the CDR3: TGTGCCAGTAGTAGGCAGGGAGCCTCCATTCAGCCCCAGCATTTT. Using reference TRBV19 and TRBJ1-5 for the parts outside the CDR3, the full variable domain is DGGITQSPKYLFRKEGQNVTLSCEQNLNHDAMYWYRQDPGQGLRLIYYSQIVNDFQKGDIAEGYSVSREKKESFPLTVTSAQKNPTAFYLCASSRQGASIQPQHFGDGTRLSIL.

The chain uses TRBV9 and TRBJ1-6, with D perhaps TRBD1 (5 bases). The V and J ends lost 6 bases and 10 bases respectively, with 17 bases between them. This CDR3 spans 14 amino acids. CDR1 and CDR2 (germline): SGDLS, YYNGEE. CDR3 in amino acids: CASTRGGVGSPLHF. In DNA form, the CDR3 reads TGTGCCAGCACCCGGGGGGGGGTTGGCTCACCCCTCCACTTT.

The chain is built from TRBV7-9 and TRBJ2-7, with a possible D match to TRBD1 (5 bases). V dropped 2 bases and J dropped 2 bases, with 13 bases sitting between them. Germline loops: CDR1 SEHNR, CDR2 FQNEAQ (reference sequence). The CDR3 contains 15 residues. CDR3 bases: TGTGCCAGCAGCTTATGGCCAGGGCGCACCTACGAGCAGTACTTC. It translates to CASSLWPGRTYEQYF.

This chain links TRBV10-2 with TRBJ2-5, with no clear D. Deletions cut 1 base from V and 2 bases from J, with 11 bases between. This CDR3 spans 15 amino acids. Germline lookup yields CDR1 WSHSY and CDR2 SAAADI. Here the CDR3 DNA reads TGCGCCAGCAGTGAGTTTCCACTGAGTCAAGAGACCCAGTACTTC. As protein: CASSEFPLSQETQYF.

The sample holds one count of this clone. The V call is TRBV6-6, the J call TRBJ2-7, with 8 nucleotides matching TRBD1. With 0 bases clipped from V and 6 bases from J, the junction kept 7 bases outside the gene matches. Germline assignment: CDR1 MNHNY and CDR2 SVGAGI (reference sequence). The CDR3 runs 15 residues. The CDR3: CASSYSAGGVGEQYF. CDR3 coding DNA: TGTGCCAGCAGTTACTCGGCAGGGGGCGTAGGCGAGCAGTACTTC.

This chain uses TRBV28 with TRBJ1-2, with D possibly TRBD1 on 6 matching bases. The CDR3 is made up of 15 amino acids. CDR1 MDHEN and CDR2 SYDVKM come from the germline V gene. V lost 5 bases and J 9 bases, leaving 22 bases between the germline ends. In DNA form, the CDR3 reads TGTGCCAGCAGTCAAACAGCCCCCCGTACAGGGAGCTACACCTTC. Its protein is CASSQTAPRTGSYTF.

V gene TRBV30 combines with J gene TRBJ2-6, with TRBD2 matching 8 bases. Germline CDR1 GTSNPN, CDR2 SVGIG (reference sequence). Unmatched junction bases numbered 10, after V lost 0 bases and J lost 0 bases. The CDR3 length is 19 residues. This CDR3 is CAWSVSILAGHSGANVLTF. The CDR3 coding sequence is TGTGCCTGGAGTGTATCTATTCTAGCGGGCCACTCTGGGGCCAACGTCCTGACTTTC.

The chain couples TRBV10-3 to TRBJ2-5, with TRBD1 identical over 7 bases. After removal of 6 bases from V and 4 bases from J, the junction contained 5 bases not matched to a gene. Germline lookup yields CDR1 ENHRY and CDR2 SYGVKD. The CDR3 is 13 amino acids. The CDR3 here is CAISLGGPETQYF. CDR3 in DNA: TGTGCCATCAGCCTAGGGGGCCCAGAGACCCAGTACTTC.

Concerning this clone itself: The junction does not match germline at one end; this may be a read error. V usage is TRBV14 and J usage is TRBJ2-7; D is perhaps TRBD1 or TRBD2 (5 bases each). This CDR3 comprises 11 residues. Germline CDR1 and CDR2: SGHDN and FVKESK. The CDR3 DNA is TGTGCCAGCAGCCAAGCGGGGCTTCCAGACTTC. Translated: CASSQAGLPDF.

The chain uses TRBV9 and TRBJ2-2; 8 bases align to TRBD2. This CDR3 is 15 amino acids long. With V trimmed by 4 bases and J by 7 bases, 9 bases remained unmatched. In germline, CDR1 is SGDLS, CDR2 YYNGEE. Here the CDR3 DNA reads TGTGCCAGCAGCCCGGCAACTAGCGGCGGCGGGGAGCTGTTTTTT. Residues: CASSPATSGGGELFF.

The CDR3 spells CASSQAGRGYGYTF. For the CDR3, the DNA is TGCGCCAGCAGCCAAGCAGGGCGCGGCTATGGCTACACCTTC. This rearrangement joins TRBV4-3 to TRBJ1-2, with D possibly TRBD1 on 5 matching bases. Germline V gene sequence: CDR1 LGHNA, CDR2 YSLEER. The CDR3 spans 14 residues. The ends were cut back, 1 base at V and 4 bases at J, with 10 bases in the middle.

The chain combines TRBV4-2 with TRBJ1-2; TRBD1 aligns across 8 bases. Per the germline V gene, CDR1 is LGHNA and CDR2 is YNFKEQ. The V gene end was trimmed by 3 bases and the J gene end by 6 bases; junction bases not matched to a gene: 9. The CDR3 spans 15 residues. DNA for the CDR3: TGTGCCAGCAGCCAGCCAGGGGGCTTGGGTCATGGCTACACCTTC. It yields the protein CASSQPGGLGHGYTF.

The V and J genes are TRBV30 and TRBJ1-3; no firm D call. V gave up 8 bases and J gave up 3 bases, with 8 bases separating them. The germline CDR1 and CDR2 sequences are GTSNPN and SVGIG (reference sequence). This CDR3 is 11 amino acids long. CDR3 sequence: CARGIGNTIYF. The CDR3, as DNA: TGTGCCAGAGGGATTGGAAACACCATATATTTT.

The gene calls are TRBV27 and TRBJ2-2; perhaps TRBD1 as D (5 bases). This CDR3 is 13 amino acids long. Trimming took 5 bases from V and 6 from J, leaving 10 bases between them. Per the germline V gene, CDR1 is MNHEY and CDR2 is SMNVEV (reference sequence). The CDR3 DNA follows: TGTGCCAGCAGTCCGACAGTAGCCGGGGAGCTGTTTTTT. It specifies CASSPTVAGELFF.

V usage is TRBV19 and J usage is TRBJ2-5; 8 positions agree with TRBD2. The CDR3 spans 15 residues. V was pared by 5 bases and J by 5 bases, with 10 bases of the junction left unmatched. The V gene's germline CDR1 is LNHDA and CDR2 SQIVND (reference sequence). CDR3 sequence reads: CASSWGLAGTETQYF. The CDR3 DNA is TGTGCCAGTAGTTGGGGCCTAGCGGGTACGGAGACCCAGTACTTC.

V and J are TRBV7-2 and TRBJ2-7; TRBD2 aligns across 14 bases. The CDR3 is 16 residues long. V was pared by 8 bases and J by 5 bases, with 11 bases of the junction left unmatched. In germline, CDR1 is SGHTA, CDR2 FQGNSA. The CDR3 spells CASQEYGGLAGDEQYF. In DNA form, the CDR3 reads TGTGCCAGCCAAGAATACGGGGGACTAGCGGGAGACGAGCAGTACTTC.